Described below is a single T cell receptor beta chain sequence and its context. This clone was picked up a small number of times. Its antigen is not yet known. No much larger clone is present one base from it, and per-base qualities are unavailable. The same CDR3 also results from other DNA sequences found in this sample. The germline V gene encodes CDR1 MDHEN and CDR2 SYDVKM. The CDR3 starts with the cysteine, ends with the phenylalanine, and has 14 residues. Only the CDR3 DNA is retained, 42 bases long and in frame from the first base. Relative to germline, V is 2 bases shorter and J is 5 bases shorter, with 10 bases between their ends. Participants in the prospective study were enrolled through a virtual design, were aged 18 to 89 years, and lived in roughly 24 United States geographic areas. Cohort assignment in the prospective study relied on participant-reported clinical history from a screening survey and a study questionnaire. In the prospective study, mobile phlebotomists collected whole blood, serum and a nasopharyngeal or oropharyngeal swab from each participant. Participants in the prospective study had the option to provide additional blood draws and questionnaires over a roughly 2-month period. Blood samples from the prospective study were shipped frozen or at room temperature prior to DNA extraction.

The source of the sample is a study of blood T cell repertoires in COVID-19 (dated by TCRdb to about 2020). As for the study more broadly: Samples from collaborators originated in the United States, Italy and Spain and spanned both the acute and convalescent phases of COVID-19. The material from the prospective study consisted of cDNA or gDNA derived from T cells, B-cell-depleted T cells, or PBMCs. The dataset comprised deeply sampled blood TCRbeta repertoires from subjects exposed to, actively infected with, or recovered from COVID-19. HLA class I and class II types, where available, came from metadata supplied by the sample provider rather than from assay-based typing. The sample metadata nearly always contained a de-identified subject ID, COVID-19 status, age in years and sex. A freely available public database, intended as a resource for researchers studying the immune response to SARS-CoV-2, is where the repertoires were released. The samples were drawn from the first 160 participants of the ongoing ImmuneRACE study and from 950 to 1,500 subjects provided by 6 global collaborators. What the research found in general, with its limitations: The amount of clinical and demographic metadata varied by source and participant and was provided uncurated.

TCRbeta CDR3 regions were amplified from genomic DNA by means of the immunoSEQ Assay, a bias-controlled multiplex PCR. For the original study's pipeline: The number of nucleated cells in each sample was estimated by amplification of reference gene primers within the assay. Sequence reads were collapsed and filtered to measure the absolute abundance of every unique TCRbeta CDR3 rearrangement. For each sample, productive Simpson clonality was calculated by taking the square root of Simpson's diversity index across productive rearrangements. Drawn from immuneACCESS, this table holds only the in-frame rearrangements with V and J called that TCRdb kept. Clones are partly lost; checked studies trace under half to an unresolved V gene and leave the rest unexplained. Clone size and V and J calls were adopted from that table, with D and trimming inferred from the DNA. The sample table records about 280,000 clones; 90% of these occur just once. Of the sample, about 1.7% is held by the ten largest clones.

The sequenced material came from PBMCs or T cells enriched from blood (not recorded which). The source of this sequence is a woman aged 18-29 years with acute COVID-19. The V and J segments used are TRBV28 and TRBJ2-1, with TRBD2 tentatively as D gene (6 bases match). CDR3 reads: CASSLAGGDNEQFF. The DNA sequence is TGTGCCAGCAGTTTAGCGGGCGGGGACAATGAGCAGTTCTTC.